The 7 T cell receptor beta chains below were found in one sample sequenced in a study of tissue T cells after allogeneic stem cell transplantation. The repertoire was sequenced with immunoSEQ multiplex PCR; TCRdb's copy has only in-frame clones and lacks some. The profile shows roughly 45,000 clones, nearly 75% of them singletons. Sequencing was performed on sorted cells pooled from one or two spleens. The origin of the receptors is a pool of C57BL/6 mice in good health.

Only a few counts were recorded for this clone. Germline and genes here are mouse. The sequence runs out 1 residue before the end of the CDR3; the remainder is reconstructed from the germline J gene. The chain carries TRBV26 and TRBJ2-7; 8 bases are shared with TRBD2. Germline CDR1 is KGHPV and CDR2 is FQNQEV (reference sequence). With V trimmed by 4 bases and J by 0 bases, 5 bases remained unmatched. The CDR3 loop spans 15 amino acids. The chain's CDR3 is CASSHMTGVSYEQYF. The part of the CDR3 DNA that was read is TGTGCCAGCAGTCACATGACTGGGGTCTCCTATGAACAGTAC.

Details on this clone: Germline and genes here are mouse. The CDR3 end falls 1 residue outside the read, so it is completed with the germline J gene. The rearrangement links TRBV14 to TRBJ1-1, with a possible D match to TRBD1 (6 bases). The CDR3 is 14 amino acids. Germline V gene sequence: CDR1 SGHDT, CDR2 FRDEAV. Trimming pared 1 base from V and 1 base from J, leaving 8 bases between. The CDR3 DNA, read in part, is TGTGCCAGCAGTTTCCAGGGGTCGAACACAGAAGTCTTC. Its protein product is CASSFQGSNTEVF. The entire CDR3 reads CASSFQGSNTEVFF.

About this clone itself: Gene labels here are mouse ones. The read ends 1 residue shy of where the CDR3 ends; the end is completed using the germline J gene. The chain has TRBV13-2 and TRBJ1-3; TRBD1 is a possible D gene (6 bases). The CDR3 has 15 residues. With 1 base removed from V and 1 base from J, the gap between germline ends came to 9 bases. CDR1 and CDR2 (germline): NNHNN, SYGAGS (reference sequence). CDR3 residues: CASGDPGTSGNTLYF. Partial CDR3 DNA: TGTGCCAGCGGTGATCCCGGGACATCTGGAAATACGCTCTAT.

Points on this clone: Mouse gene names and germline throughout. Sequencing ends 1 residue short of the CDR3 end; the germline J gene provides the rest. The chain links TRBV13-2 to TRBJ2-7; 9 positions agree with TRBD2. This CDR3 has 14 amino acids. Germline V gene data show CDR1 as NNHNN and CDR2 as SYGAGS (reference sequence). V shed 1 base and J 4 bases; nucleotides not matched to a gene: 3. The DNA read from the CDR3 is TGTGCCAGCGGTGATCCCTGGGGGGGGTATGAACAGTAC. Residues: CASGDPWGGYEQY. In full, the CDR3 is CASGDPWGGYEQYF.

In the case of this clone: Genes here carry mouse names. The read stops 1 residue short of the end of the CDR3; the missing end is completed from the germline J gene. The chain links TRBV2 to TRBJ1-2; D is perhaps TRBD1 (6 bases). Germline V gene lookup returns CDR1 LGHNA and CDR2 YSYQKL. The CDR3 has 15 residues. The V and J ends lost 0 bases and 3 bases respectively, with 11 bases between them. The CDR3 DNA, read in part, is TGTGCCAGCAGCCAAGATCCCAGGGGCGACTCCGACTACACC. This encodes CASSQDPRGDSDYT. The complete CDR3 protein is CASSQDPRGDSDYTF. Complete variable domain (other parts from reference TRBV2 and TRBJ1-2): DPKIIQKPKYLVAVTGSEKILICEQYLGHNAMYWYRQSAKKPLEFMFSYSYQKLMDNQTASSRFQPQSSKKNHLDLQITALKPDDSATYFCASSQDPRGDSDYTFGSGTRLLVI.

In the case of this clone: The listed genes are named as in mouse. Read data end 1 residue before the CDR3 end; the end is taken from the germline J gene. The rearrangement links TRBV14 to TRBJ2-1; 8 nucleotides match TRBD1. V dropped 6 bases and J dropped 2; count of bases not matched to a gene: 1. This CDR3 is 13 amino acids long. Per germline, CDR1 SGHDT and CDR2 FRDEAV. The CDR3 sequence is CASKTGDYAEQFF. The DNA read from the CDR3 is TGTGCCAGCAAGACAGGGGACTATGCTGAGCAGTTC.

A note on this clone: Mouse gene names apply. The read stops 1 residue short of the end of the CDR3; the missing end is completed from the germline J gene. The chain uses TRBV13-3 and TRBJ2-5, with 9 bases matching TRBD2. The germline gives CDR1 NNHDY, CDR2 SYVADS. This CDR3 contains 13 residues. V lost 6 bases to trimming and J lost 3 bases; unmatched junction nucleotides: 2. The part of the CDR3 DNA that was read is TGTGCCAGCAAAGACTGGGGGCAAGACACCCAGTAC. Translated: CASKDWGQDTQY. The whole CDR3 protein reads CASKDWGQDTQYF.